A single T cell receptor beta chain is shown here with its context. Only in-frame clones appear in the TCRdb table, and some are missing; sequencing was by immunoSEQ multiplex PCR. The top ten clones hold almost 40% of a sample with about 120,000 clones, more than 70% of them seen once. V was clipped by 1 base and J by 9 bases, with 13 bases between them. Germline lookup yields CDR1 SEHNR and CDR2 FQNEAQ (reference sequence). CDR3 length: 14 residues. The sample comes from a study of control samples from healthy donors and cancer patients. This TCR derives from a man in his fifties in good health. This chain connects TRBV7-9 to TRBJ1-3; weak D call: TRBD1 (5 bases). What was sequenced was blood. The chain's CDR3 is CASSLVGSRGTIYF. The CDR3 nucleotides are TGTGCCAGCAGCTTAGTCGGGTCTAGGGGCACCATATATTTT.